The T cell receptor (beta chain) described here comes from a study of cytomegalovirus exposure and HLA in healthy donors. Germline CDR1 and CDR2: LGHNT and FRNRAP. Trimming stripped 0 bases from V and 5 bases from J, with 7 bases between. The CDR3 consists of 14 residues. A note on this clone: Its antigen is still unknown.

Researchers ran the PCR with 60 Vbeta and 13 Jbeta primers. Profiled with immunoSEQ multiplex PCR; TCRdb holds only in-frame clones, not every one. Among 75,000 or so clones listed, approximately 70% were seen once. Findings and limits, study-wide: Later examination showed HLA-associated TCR beta chains had greater clonal expansion than equally common others.

Sequencing used PBMCs. The rearrangement links TRBV12-5 to TRBJ2-2; D uncertain. This receptor was obtained from a man aged 40-50 years in good health and CMV-seropositive. CDR3: CASGLVMATGELFF. DNA for the CDR3: TGTGCTAGTGGTTTGGTAATGGCTACCGGGGAGCTGTTTTTT.